One and the same sample provided the 17 T cell receptor beta chains below, sequenced in a study of blood T cell repertoires in COVID-19. TCRdb's table, derived via immunoSEQ multiplex PCR, lists solely in-frame clones and lacks some. The profile covers 300,000 or so clones, with 80% to 90% appearing a single time and about 1.6% taken by the ten largest. Sequencing was performed on peripheral blood. The source is a woman aged 40 to 49 who had recovered from COVID-19.

The chain combines TRBV27 with TRBJ2-5, with no clear D. This CDR3 contains 17 residues. Trimming pared 0 bases from V and 3 bases from J, leaving 17 bases between. The V gene's germline CDR1 is MNHEY and CDR2 SMNVEV (reference sequence). The CDR3 DNA reads TGTGCCAGCAGTTTATCATCGCGTCGCCGATACGAAGAGACCCAGTACTTC. Amino acids: CASSLSSRRRYEETQYF.

The CDR3 spells CASSSVWTGKLFF. The CDR3 region has the DNA TGTGCCAGCAGCTCCGTCTGGACAGGGAAGCTGTTTTTT. The V and J genes are TRBV7-9 and TRBJ2-2; 8 bases are a match to TRBD1. J lost 12 bases, V lost 4 bases, and 7 bases had no gene match. This CDR3 spans 13 amino acids. Germline V lookup: CDR1 SEHNR, CDR2 FQNEAQ (reference sequence).

The V gene is TRBV7-9, the J gene TRBJ1-2; tentatively, D is TRBD1 (5 bases). Trimming removed 3 bases at V and 6 bases at J, with 11 bases between. This CDR3 comprises 13 residues. Germline loops: CDR1 SEHNR, CDR2 FQNEAQ (reference sequence). CDR3 sequence reads: CASSFDGGDGYTF. CDR3 DNA sequence: TGTGCCAGCAGCTTCGACGGGGGGGATGGCTACACCTTC.

The chain has TRBV6-2 or TRBV6-3 and TRBJ1-1, with a tentative D call TRBD1 (5 bases). This CDR3 is 12 amino acids long. Germline V gene data show CDR1 as MNHEY and CDR2 as SVGEGT. V was clipped by 2 bases and J by 7 bases, with 8 bases between them. Here the CDR3 reads CASSYDRIEAFF. Here the CDR3 DNA reads TGTGCCAGCAGTTACGACAGAATTGAAGCTTTCTTT.

The gene calls are TRBV4-3 and TRBJ2-5, with TRBD2 identical over 12 bases. The germline V gene has CDR1 LGHNA and CDR2 YSLEER. The CDR3 is 21 amino acids. With 0 bases clipped from V and 2 bases from J, the junction kept 16 bases outside the gene matches. The CDR3 here is CASSQDFLGRLAGDLQETQYF. CDR3 in DNA: TGCGCCAGCAGCCAAGATTTTTTGGGTAGACTAGCGGGGGACCTACAAGAGACCCAGTACTTC.

The chain carries TRBV2 and TRBJ2-3; 9 bases are a match to TRBD1. The CDR3 consists of 15 residues. Germline CDR1 SNHLY, CDR2 FYNNEI. V shed 5 bases, J shed 3 bases, and the junction held 6 bases outside the gene matches. The chain's CDR3 is CASSYAGQGTDTQYF. In DNA, the CDR3 is TGTGCCAGCAGTTATGCGGGACAGGGTACAGATACGCAGTATTTT.

In this sample, this clone turned up a few times. The chain joins TRBV3-1 (or the pseudogene TRBV3-2) to TRBJ2-3; D is ambiguous. The CDR3 is 13 residues long. CDR1 is LGHDT and CDR2 is YNNKEL in the germline V gene (reference sequence). Trimming stripped 0 bases from V and 5 bases from J, with 6 bases between. The CDR3 DNA follows: TGTGCCAGCAGCCAAGATGTCCAAGATACGCAGTATTTT. This gives the protein CASSQDVQDTQYF.

The chain links TRBV5-1 to TRBJ2-5, with D perhaps matching TRBD2 (6 bases). Germline V gene lookup returns CDR1 SGHRS and CDR2 YFSETQ. The CDR3 has 17 residues. Between the trimmed V and J ends, which lost 2 bases and 5 bases, there was a span of 22 bases. As DNA, the CDR3 is TGCGCCAGCAGCTTCCCTCTGGGGAGGCCACTTGAGGAGACCCAGTACTTC. It yields the protein CASSFPLGRPLEETQYF. Looking up the rest from reference TRBV5-1 and TRBJ2-5 gives the full variable domain: KAGVTQTPRYLIKTRGQQVTLSCSPISGHRSVSWYQQTPGQGLQFLFEYFSETQRNKGNFPGRFSGRQFSNSRSEMNVSTLELGDSALYLCASSFPLGRPLEETQYFGPGTRLLVL.

This clone showed up just a few times. V gene TRBV9 combines with J gene TRBJ2-5, with TRBD2 identical over 12 bases. The V gene's germline CDR1 is SGDLS and CDR2 YYNGEE. The V segment lost 0 bases and the J segment 9 bases; nucleotides outside the gene matches: 12. The CDR3 consists of 17 residues. CDR3 residues: CASSVAPASGGAGAQYF. The CDR3 DNA reads as TGTGCCAGCAGCGTAGCTCCGGCTAGCGGGGGGGCCGGGGCCCAGTACTTC.

The chain carries TRBV12-5 and TRBJ2-1; TRBD1 matches 8 bases. With 3 bases clipped from V and 3 bases from J, the junction kept 4 bases outside the gene matches. The germline V gene encodes CDR1 LGHNT and CDR2 FRNRAP. CDR3 length: 15 residues. The CDR3 reads CASGLRDRGYNEQFF. CDR3 bases: TGTGCTAGTGGTTTACGAGACAGGGGCTACAATGAGCAGTTCTTC.

This clone came up once. The V gene is TRBV27, the J gene TRBJ1-2; D remains ambiguous. Per germline, CDR1 MNHEY and CDR2 SMNVEV (reference sequence). The V end was cut by 2 bases, the J end by 1 base, with 5 bases between. This CDR3 has 13 residues. The CDR3 loop reads CASSLNSNYGYTF. The CDR3 bases are TGTGCCAGCAGTTTAAACAGTAACTATGGCTACACCTTC.

The chain employs TRBV2 and TRBJ1-6; D is perhaps TRBD1 (5 bases). With 8 bases removed from V and 9 bases from J, the gap between germline ends came to 20 bases. The germline V gene encodes CDR1 SNHLY and CDR2 FYNNEI. There are 15 residues in the CDR3. Here the CDR3 reads CASARDGPGSSPLHF. CDR3 coding DNA: TGTGCCAGCGCGCGGGACGGCCCTGGAAGTTCACCCCTCCACTTT.

This chain connects TRBV9 to TRBJ1-1, with a tentative D call TRBD1 (6 bases). This CDR3 has 14 residues. Germline-derived CDR1 and CDR2 are SGDLS and YYNGEE. Trimming cost V 4 bases and J 1 base, with 11 bases left between them. CDR3 sequence: CASSPRTANTEAFF. Written as DNA, the CDR3 is TGTGCCAGCAGCCCACGGACAGCGAACACTGAAGCTTTCTTT. The variable domain in full, with the rest retrieved from reference TRBV9 and TRBJ1-1, is DSGVTQTPKHLITATGQRVTLRCSPRSGDLSVYWYQQSLDQGLQFLIQYYNGEERAKGNILERFSAQQFPDLHSELNLSSLELGDSALYFCASSPRTANTEAFFGQGTRLTVV.

J is TRBJ1-1 and V is TRBV25-1; 8 bases are shared with TRBD1. V trimming: 4 bases; J trimming: 3 bases; junction bases outside the gene matches: 7. The CDR3 contains 15 residues. The V gene's germline CDR1 is MGHDK and CDR2 SYGVNS. The CDR3 nucleotides read TGTGCCAGCAGTGTCCTGGACAGGGATTACACTGAAGCTTTCTTT. Translating it yields CASSVLDRDYTEAFF.

The V and J genes are TRBV5-6 and TRBJ1-2; 8 nucleotides align to TRBD1. The CDR3 sequence is 16 residues long. Per the germline V gene, CDR1 is SGHDT and CDR2 is YYEEEE. Trimming took 4 bases from V and 5 from J; bases not matched to a gene: 13. The CDR3 spells CASSQTSRDRPYGYTF. The DNA of the CDR3 is TGTGCCAGCAGCCAAACATCCCGGGACAGGCCGTATGGCTACACCTTC.

The chain employs TRBV6-5 and TRBJ2-7; 10 bases map to TRBD1. CDR3 size: 14 residues. V was clipped by 6 bases and J by 5 bases; unmatched bases: 7. CDR1 is MNHEY and CDR2 is SVGAGI in the germline V gene. CDR3 coding DNA: TGTGCCAGCAGCCGGGACAGGGGTCCCCACGAGCAGTACTTC. The encoded protein is CASSRDRGPHEQYF.

This chain uses TRBV5-1 with TRBJ2-2, with TRBD1 matching 7 bases. V lost 1 base, J lost 4 bases, and 7 bases stayed unmatched. Germline V gives CDR1 SGHRS, CDR2 YFSETQ. The CDR3 covers 16 residues. CDR3 coding DNA: TGCGCCAGCAGCTTGCCGACAGGGTTGGGCACCGGGGAGCTGTTTTTT. It is translated as CASSLPTGLGTGELFF.